Sequencing of this T cell receptor beta chain was carried out in a study of T cells in Graves' hyperthyroidism and ophthalmopathy. Findings and limits, study-wide: Clonotypes that were expanded in thyroid above 0.001 mostly appeared in blood too.

Reasons for excluding patients were uncontrolled infection, other autoimmune disease, pregnancy or lactation. Germline V lookup: CDR1 GTSNPN, CDR2 SVGIG (reference sequence). The length of the CDR3 is 15 residues. J lost 6 bases, V lost 0 bases, and 8 bases had no gene match. RNA transcripts were the template for amplifying TCR beta CDR3 regions. An initial round of RT-PCR targeting the TCR CDR3 relied on the HTBI primer set. MiXCR was run by TCRdb on the multiplex PCR reads, yielding one entry per CDR3 protein. This table has about 640,000 distinct CDR3 sequences, less than 25% appearing once. This clonotype was counted between two and nine times. Its antigen is still unknown.

The V and J genes are TRBV30 and TRBJ2-1, with 7 nucleotides matching TRBD2. The clonotype was recovered from a young man with Graves' ophthalmopathy. Material for sequencing was blood. The CDR3 DNA reads TGTGCCTGGAGTGTTAGAGTAGCGGGTCGCAATGAGCAGTTCTTC. Translated, it gives CAWSVRVAGRNEQFF.